The 22 T cell receptor beta chains listed next were all sequenced from one sample in a study of Tregs in tolerant kidney transplant recipients (dated by TCRdb to about 2019). The library was made by the immunoSEQ multiplex PCR assay. TCRdb obtained this table from immuneACCESS and retained in-frame rearrangements with V and J assigned. These tables miss some clones; where compared with another copy, unresolved V genes account for less than half of the shortfall, and the remainder is unexplained. This sample is represented by approximately 65,000 clones; roughly 84% of them were singletons. The ten largest clones take up approximately 4% of the sample. Sequenced input: CD4+ T cells from blood. The receptor source for this set is a human donor in good health.

V gene TRBV11-3 combines with J gene TRBJ2-1; D gene unclear. Deletions cut 3 bases from V and 5 bases from J, with 5 bases between. Germline V lookup: CDR1 SGHNT, CDR2 YENEEA. The CDR3 spans 12 residues. The CDR3 coding sequence is TGTGCCAGCAGCTTTCTAGACAATGAGCAGTTCTTC. Amino acid sequence: CASSFLDNEQFF.

The gene calls are TRBV5-5 and TRBJ1-2; D gene unclear. Trimming took 2 bases from V and 3 from J, leaving 8 bases between them. The CDR3 contains 13 residues. Germline CDR1 and CDR2: SGHKS and YYEKEE (reference sequence). The CDR3 here is CASSLNSYYGYTF. CDR3 coding DNA: TGTGCCAGCAGCTTAAACAGCTACTATGGCTACACCTTC.

V usage is TRBV5-1 and J usage is TRBJ2-3; 7 nucleotides line up with TRBD1. Per the germline V gene, CDR1 is SGHRS and CDR2 is YFSETQ. The CDR3 consists of 19 residues. V trimming: 4 bases; J trimming: 0 bases; junction bases outside the gene matches: 17. CDR3 region: CASSPEGAGRARSTDTQYF. The CDR3 nucleotides are TGCGCCAGCAGCCCCGAGGGGGCCGGAAGAGCGCGTAGCACAGATACGCAGTATTTT. The full variable domain, rest sourced from reference TRBV5-1 and TRBJ2-3, is KAGVTQTPRYLIKTRGQQVTLSCSPISGHRSVSWYQQTPGQGLQFLFEYFSETQRNKGNFPGRFSGRQFSNSRSEMNVSTLELGDSALYLCASSPEGAGRARSTDTQYFGPGTRLTVL.

The chain has TRBV4-3 and TRBJ2-1; 9 positions agree with TRBD2. CDR3 length equals 20 residues. V was pared by 4 bases and J by 4 bases, with 20 bases of the junction left unmatched. Germline loops: CDR1 LGHNA, CDR2 YSLEER. CDR3 sequence (DNA): TGCGCCAGCAGCCCCTCGAGTTGGTTTCCTAGCGGGACGGATTACAATGAGCAGTTCTTC. Residues: CASSPSSWFPSGTDYNEQFF.

The chain uses TRBV9 and TRBJ2-1; D may correspond to TRBD1 or TRBD2 (5 bases each). Germline CDR1 and CDR2: SGDLS and YYNGEE. V was cut by 4 bases and J by 9 bases, with 14 bases left in between. This CDR3 has 13 residues. DNA of the CDR3: TGTGCCAGCAGCCGGGACCTCGCTACTGAGCAGTTCTTC. Amino acids: CASSRDLATEQFF.

The chain links TRBV20-1 to TRBJ2-5, with D possibly TRBD2 on 5 matching bases. This CDR3 comprises 11 residues. V gave up 7 bases and J gave up 3 bases, with 9 bases separating them. The germline V gene has CDR1 DFQATT and CDR2 SNEGSKA (reference sequence). The CDR3 region is CSELAEETQYF. The CDR3 coding sequence is TGCAGTGAGCTAGCCGAAGAGACCCAGTACTTC.

The chain couples TRBV9 to TRBJ2-4; D is perhaps TRBD2 (6 bases). Germline lookup yields CDR1 SGDLS and CDR2 YYNGEE. The CDR3 contains 21 residues. Trimming removed 5 bases at V and 1 base at J, with 31 bases between. As DNA, the CDR3 is TGTGCCAGCAGGGTGGGCCGGGGGAGAGCGTATTTCTTCGGGGCCAAAAACATTCAGTACTTC. Its protein product is CASRVGRGRAYFFGAKNIQYF.

As to this clone: A junction end diverges from the germline sequence, so it may reflect a read error. Other DNA sequences within the sample encode an identical CDR3. The CDR3 nucleotides read TGTGCTAGCAGCACAGAGGGGATCACTGAAGCTTTCTTT. Protein: CASSTEGITEAFF. The chain links TRBV7-9 to TRBJ1-1; a weak D match, TRBD1 (5 bases). Germline-derived CDR1 and CDR2 are SEHNR and FQNEAQ (reference sequence). This CDR3 has 13 amino acids.

By its share, this clone is medium-sized. The chain links TRBV7-2 to TRBJ1-6, with TRBD1 matching 9 bases. CDR3 length: 15 amino acids. In germline, CDR1 is SGHTA, CDR2 FQGNSA. V shed 7 bases and J 9 bases; nucleotides not matched to a gene: 10. This CDR3 is CASIQRGQGPSPLHF. The CDR3 DNA sequence: TGTGCCAGCATCCAAAGGGGACAGGGCCCTTCACCCCTCCACTTT.

The chain is built from TRBV7-9 and TRBJ1-2; D possibly corresponds to TRBD1 (5 bases). CDR1 and CDR2 (germline): SEHNR, FQNEAQ (reference sequence). This CDR3 spans 15 amino acids. Deletions cut 3 bases from V and 3 bases from J, with 14 bases between. The CDR3 sequence is CASSFAFLGDYGYTF. CDR3 coding DNA: TGTGCCAGCAGCTTCGCGTTCCTAGGGGACTATGGCTACACCTTC.

The chain joins TRBV9 to TRBJ1-2; no clear D. CDR1 and CDR2 (germline): SGDLS, YYNGEE. V shed 0 bases and J shed 2 bases, with 5 bases lying between them. The CDR3 has 13 residues. The DNA for the CDR3 is TGTGCCAGCAGCGTAGAGCTCAACTATGGCTACACCTTC. Its translation is CASSVELNYGYTF.

This clone was observed a handful of times. CDR3 region: CASSLESPTDTQYF. The CDR3 DNA reads as TGCGCCAGCAGCTTGGAATCACCCACAGATACGCAGTATTTT. The rearrangement links TRBV5-1 to TRBJ2-3; D gene unclear. The CDR3 is 14 amino acids. V was shortened by 0 bases and J by 2 bases, with 7 bases between the two germline ends. Germline V gene sequence: CDR1 SGHRS, CDR2 YFSETQ.

This chain uses TRBV7-8 with TRBJ1-2; 9 nucleotides align to TRBD1. CDR3 length: 15 amino acids. CDR1 and CDR2 from the germline V gene are SGHVS and FQNEAQ. CDR3 in DNA: TGTTCCCCTCAGGGACAGGGCCCACCTAACTATGGCTACACCTTC. It encodes CSPQGQGPPNYGYTF.

The J gene is TRBJ1-2, the V gene TRBV4-2, with a weak D call TRBD1 (6 bases). Deletions cut 1 base from V and 8 bases from J, with 20 bases between. Germline-derived CDR1 and CDR2 are LGHNA and YNFKEQ. The CDR3 is 16 residues long. The DNA of the CDR3 is TGTGCCAGCAGCCAAGTCAACGACAGGCTACTCTTGGGCTACACCTTC. It yields the protein CASSQVNDRLLLGYTF.

This clone was seen once. This chain joins TRBV5-4 and TRBJ1-1; TRBD1 matches at 11 bases. The CDR3 runs 16 residues. Trimming removed 5 bases from V and 5 bases from J; junction bases left unmatched: 11. Germline V gives CDR1 SGHNT, CDR2 YYREEE (reference sequence). CDR3 protein: CASSPGTGGLRTEAFF. DNA for the CDR3: TGTGCCAGCAGTCCCGGGACAGGGGGTTTGCGGACTGAAGCTTTCTTT.

V usage is TRBV27 and J usage is TRBJ2-5; 9 nucleotides align to TRBD1. Losses at the gene ends were 8 bases for V and 4 bases for J; bases not matched to a gene: 14. This CDR3 spans 16 amino acids. Germline loops: CDR1 MNHEY, CDR2 SMNVEV (reference sequence). As DNA, the CDR3 is TGTGCCAGCGCCAGAACTCACAGGGGGCCTGGAGAGACCCAGTACTTC. It encodes CASARTHRGPGETQYF.

CDR3 amino acids: CASSLVRVRFTEAFF. The CDR3 DNA reads as TGTGCCAGCAGCTTGGTAAGGGTTCGATTCACTGAAGCTTTCTTT. The chain is built from TRBV5-6 and TRBJ1-1, with D hard to call. CDR3 size: 15 residues. Germline V CDR1 and CDR2: SGHDT, YYEEEE. V was shortened by 0 bases and J by 4 bases, with 13 bases between the two germline ends.

The V and J genes are TRBV7-7 and TRBJ2-2, with D uncertain. CDR3 length: 15 residues. Per germline, CDR1 SSHAT and CDR2 FNYEAQ (reference sequence). Trimming pared 2 bases from V and 5 bases from J, leaving 12 bases between. This CDR3 is CASSLNPSATGELFF. As DNA, the CDR3 is TGTGCCAGCAGCTTAAATCCCAGCGCAACCGGGGAGCTGTTTTTT.

The J gene is TRBJ2-7, the V gene TRBV10-3; 7 bases align to TRBD2. The CDR3 runs to 14 residues. Germline CDR1 is ENHRY and CDR2 is SYGVKD. J gave up 2 bases and V 0 bases, and 1 base lay outside the gene matches. CDR3 nucleotide sequence: TGTGCCATCAGTGAGTCTGGGACTACCTACGAGCAGTACTTC. Translating gives CAISESGTTYEQYF.

The rearrangement joins TRBV19 to TRBJ2-5, with 7 bases lining up with TRBD2. The CDR3 contains 14 residues. CDR1 LNHDA and CDR2 SQIVND come from the germline V gene (reference sequence). With V trimmed by 1 base and J by 3 bases, 2 bases remained unmatched. CDR3 DNA: TGTGCCAGTAGTATAGGGGGAGGGGAAGAGACCCAGTACTTC. It specifies CASSIGGGEETQYF.

CDR3 nucleotide sequence: TGCGCCAGCAGCCAATCTCCCCCGGGACTAGCGGGGGGGCGTCGTGAGACCCAGTACTTC. Protein product: CASSQSPPGLAGGRRETQYF. This chain uses TRBV4-3 with TRBJ2-5; the match to TRBD2 covers 16 bases. The CDR3 extends over 20 amino acids. The germline gives CDR1 LGHNA, CDR2 YSLEER. V gave up 2 bases and J gave up 5 bases; unmatched junction bases: 14.

V gene TRBV11-1 combines with J gene TRBJ2-3; D is ambiguous. This CDR3 is 14 amino acids long. Trimming removed 5 bases at V and 6 bases at J, with 15 bases between. Germline lookup yields CDR1 SGHAT and CDR2 FQDESV (reference sequence). The DNA for the CDR3 is TGTGCCAGCAGCCCCATTCAGATCGGTGATACGCAGTATTTT. Its protein is CASSPIQIGDTQYF.